This entry lists 26 T cell receptor beta chains sequenced from one sample in a study of type 1 and type 2 diabetes patients. PCR was run on genomic DNA. Multiplex PCR with 30 forward and 13 reverse primers amplified the TCR beta CDR3. MiXCR, applied by TCRdb to the multiplex PCR reads, yields one record per CDR3 protein. The data show 250,000 or so distinct CDR3 sequences, 40% to 50% seen once. Sequencing was carried out using peripheral blood mononuclear cells (PBMCs). These receptors all come from a man aged 18-30 years with type 2 diabetes.

This rearrangement joins TRBV30 to TRBJ1-1; D remains unclear. CDR3 size: 14 residues. CDR1 and CDR2 (germline): GTSNPN, SVGIG (reference sequence). The ends were cut back, 3 bases at V and 0 bases at J, with 11 bases in the middle. As DNA, the CDR3 is TGTGCCTGGAGGCTCGGGGATATGAACACTGAAGCTTTCTTT. Translating it yields CAWRLGDMNTEAFF.

This chain uses TRBV19 with TRBJ1-2; no clear D gene. V lost 3 bases to trimming and J lost 2 bases, with 13 bases between them. The CDR3 consists of 15 residues. Germline CDR1 and CDR2: LNHDA and SQIVND (reference sequence). The CDR3 DNA follows: TGTGCCAGTAGTATCCTTTCGGTGCAAAACTATGGCTACACCTTC. Its protein product is CASSILSVQNYGYTF. The whole variable domain, filled in from reference TRBV19 and TRBJ1-2, reads DGGITQSPKYLFRKEGQNVTLSCEQNLNHDAMYWYRQDPGQGLRLIYYSQIVNDFQKGDIAEGYSVSREKKESFPLTVTSAQKNPTAFYLCASSILSVQNYGYTFGSGTRLTVV.

The CDR3 loop is CASSFDSHGSYEQYF. CDR3 coding DNA: TGTGCCAGCAGCTTTGACAGCCACGGGTCCTACGAGCAGTACTTC. This chain joins TRBV5-6 and TRBJ2-7; perhaps TRBD1 as D (5 bases). The germline V gene has CDR1 SGHDT and CDR2 YYEEEE. The V and J ends lost 2 bases and 1 base respectively, with 13 bases between them. The CDR3 extends over 15 amino acids.

V and J are TRBV19 and TRBJ2-5, with 9 bases aligning to TRBD2. The J call is doubtful: the DNA matches TRBJ2-1 better. Germline CDR1 reads LNHDA; CDR2 reads SQIVND (reference sequence). CDR3 length: 13 residues. CDR3 DNA: TGTGCCAGTAATGCGGGAGGGGTTGGTGAGCAGTTCTTC. The encoded protein is CASNAGGVGEQFF.

This chain links TRBV19 with TRBJ1-5; TRBD1 is a possible D gene (5 bases). This CDR3 is 13 amino acids long. The germline V and J ends were trimmed by 3 bases and 5 bases, with 8 bases remaining between them. The germline V gene has CDR1 LNHDA and CDR2 SQIVND (reference sequence). CDR3 sequence (DNA): TGTGCCAGTAGTATGAAGGGGTATCAGCCCCAGCATTTT. Translated: CASSMKGYQPQHF. Together with reference TRBV19 and TRBJ1-5, the CDR3 gives the full variable domain: DGGITQSPKYLFRKEGQNVTLSCEQNLNHDAMYWYRQDPGQGLRLIYYSQIVNDFQKGDIAEGYSVSREKKESFPLTVTSAQKNPTAFYLCASSMKGYQPQHFGDGTRLSIL.

This clonotype ranks as medium-sized. The chain recombines TRBV2 with TRBJ2-7; unclear D gene. Trimming shortened V by 4 bases and J by 5 bases, and 9 bases separated the two germline ends. This CDR3 spans 12 amino acids. CDR1 SNHLY and CDR2 FYNNEI come from the germline V gene. This CDR3 is CASSAVLDEQYF. As DNA, the CDR3 is TGTGCCAGCAGTGCGGTTCTCGACGAGCAGTACTTC.

V usage is TRBV30 and J usage is TRBJ1-6, with a possible D match to TRBD1 (6 bases). CDR3 length: 13 residues. The germline V gene encodes CDR1 GTSNPN and CDR2 SVGIG (reference sequence). The V and J ends lost 7 bases and 10 bases respectively, with 17 bases between them. This CDR3 is CASEGGRGSPLHF. CDR3 bases: TGTGCCTCCGAGGGGGGCCGGGGATCACCCCTCCACTTT.

This chain joins TRBV6-5 and TRBJ1-6, with TRBD1 matching 10 bases. In germline, CDR1 is MNHEY, CDR2 SVGAGI. The CDR3 covers 15 residues. Losses at the gene ends were 5 bases for V and 5 bases for J; bases not matched to a gene: 3. CDR3 bases: TGTGCCAGCAGTGATGGGACAGGGGATAATTCACCCCTCCACTTT. Translating gives CASSDGTGDNSPLHF.

This clonotype turned up a few times. This chain links TRBV29-1 with TRBJ1-2; D remains ambiguous. Trimming took off 5 bases at V and 3 bases at J, with 7 bases between the two ends. The CDR3 covers 11 residues. Germline V lookup: CDR1 SQVTM, CDR2 ANQGSEA. The CDR3 DNA sequence: TGCAGCGTTTACAGAGACTATGGCTACACCTTC. Translation: CSVYRDYGYTF.

This clonotype was counted once. It may be a read error: a sequence one base away is much more abundant. V and J are TRBV30 and TRBJ1-6; D unresolved. The CDR3 is 15 residues long. Germline-derived CDR1 and CDR2 are GTSNPN and SVGIG (reference sequence). With 0 bases removed from V and 8 bases from J, the gap between germline ends came to 14 bases. For the CDR3, the DNA is TGTGCCTGGAGTGTACGAAGGGTGGTGGATTCACCCCTCCACTTT. Residues: CAWSVRRVVDSPLHF.

The chain is built from TRBV19 and TRBJ1-5; D uncertain. CDR3 length: 12 amino acids. Trimming cost V 6 bases and J 4 bases, with 7 bases left between them. Germline lookup yields CDR1 LNHDA and CDR2 SQIVND (reference sequence). DNA for the CDR3: TGTGCCAGTAGAGGCCCGAATCAGCCCCAGCATTTT. This translates into CASRGPNQPQHF.

This chain links TRBV9 with TRBJ1-4; tentatively, D is TRBD1 (5 bases). The V gene's germline CDR1 is SGDLS and CDR2 YYNGEE. The CDR3 is made up of 13 amino acids. Trimming left V 7 bases short and J 7 bases short, with 14 bases between. The CDR3 region has the DNA TGTGCCAGCGGGCCAGAGGGGAGTGAAAAACTGTTTTTT. This codes for CASGPEGSEKLFF.

The CDR3 nucleotides read TGTGCCAGCAGTGGACTTACAGGGGTGGGTCACTATGGCTACACCTTC. This gives the protein CASSGLTGVGHYGYTF. The chain has TRBV27 and TRBJ1-2; 7 nucleotides line up with TRBD1. V gave up 5 bases and J gave up 3 bases; unmatched junction bases: 12. CDR3 length: 16 residues. Germline V gives CDR1 MNHEY, CDR2 SMNVEV (reference sequence).

The chain links TRBV7-8 to TRBJ1-6, with a weak D call TRBD1 (6 bases). CDR3 length: 15 amino acids. Germline CDR1 reads SGHVS; CDR2 reads FQNEAQ. Deletions cut 5 bases from V and 5 bases from J, with 13 bases between. The CDR3 region is CASSGGTPNNSPLHF. CDR3 nucleotides: TGTGCCAGCAGCGGTGGGACACCTAATAATTCACCCCTCCACTTT.

In this sample, this clonotype turned up once. The V gene is TRBV2, the J gene TRBJ1-6; no clear D. The V end lost 1 base, the J end lost 8 bases, and 3 bases lay between the germline ends. This CDR3 contains 12 residues. CDR1 and CDR2 from the germline V gene are SNHLY and FYNNEI. CDR3 amino acids: CASSEGDSPLHF. DNA for the CDR3: TGTGCCAGCAGTGAAGGGGATTCACCCCTCCACTTT.

This clonotype was observed a handful of times. V is TRBV7-3 and J is TRBJ2-3; 8 bases are a match to TRBD2. The CDR3 has 14 amino acids. The V segment lost 6 bases and the J segment 4 bases; nucleotides outside the gene matches: 6. Germline V gives CDR1 SGHTA, CDR2 FQGTGA. The CDR3 spells CASRDSGGSDTQYF. DNA for the CDR3: TGTGCCAGCAGAGACTCGGGGGGGTCAGATACGCAGTATTTT.

This clonotype was recorded at least ten times. J is TRBJ1-6 and V is TRBV19, with no clear D. CDR3 length: 12 residues. From germline, CDR1 is LNHDA and CDR2 SQIVND (reference sequence). The germline V and J ends were trimmed by 1 base and 9 bases, with 4 bases remaining between them. CDR3 sequence (DNA): TGTGCCAGTAGTATAGGGGGTTCACCCCTCCACTTT. Its protein product is CASSIGGSPLHF. Full variable domain (rest looked up from reference TRBV19 and TRBJ1-6): DGGITQSPKYLFRKEGQNVTLSCEQNLNHDAMYWYRQDPGQGLRLIYYSQIVNDFQKGDIAEGYSVSREKKESFPLTVTSAQKNPTAFYLCASSIGGSPLHFGNGTRLTVT.

The genes are TRBV24-1 and TRBJ1-5; D is perhaps TRBD1 (6 bases). Trimming pared 10 bases from V and 2 bases from J, leaving 23 bases between. Germline CDR1 and CDR2: KGHDR and SFDVKD. CDR3 size: 17 residues. The CDR3 is CATSPGDFGGGNQPQHF. CDR3 nucleotides: TGTGCCACTTCCCCAGGGGACTTCGGAGGGGGCAATCAGCCCCAGCATTTT.

The chain combines TRBV30 with TRBJ2-1, with D perhaps assigned TRBD1 or TRBD2 (5 bases each). The CDR3 has 12 residues. V gave up 6 bases and J gave up 6 bases, with 12 bases separating them. Germline V lookup: CDR1 GTSNPN, CDR2 SVGIG (reference sequence). In DNA, the CDR3 is TGTGCCTGCCAGACCGGGGCCAATGAGCAGTTCTTC. Translation gives CACQTGANEQFF.

This clonotype was counted a few times. The chain couples TRBV20-1 to TRBJ2-5, with D uncertain. The germline V gene has CDR1 DFQATT and CDR2 SNEGSKA (reference sequence). V was trimmed by 1 base and J by 1 base, leaving 7 bases between them. This CDR3 spans 13 amino acids. CDR3 nucleotides: TGCAGTGCTAGAGTAGGCGGCCAAGAGACCCAGTACTTC. Translating it yields CSARVGGQETQYF.

The genes are TRBV15 and TRBJ1-4; D unclear. Germline CDR1 reads LNHNV; CDR2 reads YYDKDF (reference sequence). V was trimmed by 1 base and J by 0 bases, leaving 9 bases between them. The CDR3 sequence is 16 residues long. CDR3 region: CATSRGHIATNEKLFF. CDR3 in DNA: TGTGCCACCAGCAGAGGACATATTGCAACTAATGAAAAACTGTTTTTT. Full variable domain (outside the CDR3, taken from reference TRBV15 and TRBJ1-4): DAMVIQNPRYQVTQFGKPVTLSCSQTLNHNVMYWYQQKSSQAPKLLFHYYDKDFNNEADTPDNFQSRRPNTSFCFLDIRSPGLGDTAMYLCATSRGHIATNEKLFFGSGTQLSVL.

The CDR3 DNA reads TGTGCCAGCAGCCCCCGCTCGGGACAGGCAACTAATGAAAAACTGTTTTTT. Amino acid sequence: CASSPRSGQATNEKLFF. The chain uses TRBV9 and TRBJ1-4; TRBD1 matches 8 bases. This CDR3 is built from 17 residues. With V trimmed by 4 bases and J by 0 bases, 8 bases remained unmatched. The germline V gene encodes CDR1 SGDLS and CDR2 YYNGEE. Supplemented by reference TRBV9 and TRBJ1-4, the full variable domain reads DSGVTQTPKHLITATGQRVTLRCSPRSGDLSVYWYQQSLDQGLQFLIQYYNGEERAKGNILERFSAQQFPDLHSELNLSSLELGDSALYFCASSPRSGQATNEKLFFGSGTQLSVL.

This chain joins TRBV7-3 and TRBJ1-6; tentatively, D is TRBD1 (6 bases). The CDR3 runs 14 residues. The germline V gene encodes CDR1 SGHTA and CDR2 FQGTGA. V dropped 1 base and J dropped 5 bases, with 6 bases sitting between them. CDR3 DNA: TGTGCCAGCAGCTTAAGACAGGATAATTCACCCCTCCACTTT. Translation gives CASSLRQDNSPLHF.

The CDR3 sequence: CASSTDGFSRKLFF. CDR3 bases: TGCGCCAGCAGCACGGATGGGTTTTCCAGGAAACTGTTTTTT. The chain combines TRBV5-1 with TRBJ1-4; D not resolved. CDR3 size: 14 residues. The germline CDR1 and CDR2 sequences are SGHRS and YFSETQ. V lost 4 bases and J lost 11, with 18 bases in between. Together with reference TRBV5-1 and TRBJ1-4, the CDR3 gives the full variable domain: KAGVTQTPRYLIKTRGQQVTLSCSPISGHRSVSWYQQTPGQGLQFLFEYFSETQRNKGNFPGRFSGRQFSNSRSEMNVSTLELGDSALYLCASSTDGFSRKLFFGSGTQLSVL.

The J gene is TRBJ1-5, the V gene TRBV19; D not certain. CDR1 and CDR2 from the germline V gene are LNHDA and SQIVND (reference sequence). The CDR3 is 13 residues long. The V end was cut by 4 bases, the J end by 4 bases, with 8 bases between. This CDR3 reads CASSKTANQPQHF. The CDR3 nucleotides read TGTGCCAGTAGTAAGACGGCGAATCAGCCCCAGCATTTT.

The J gene is TRBJ1-2, the V gene TRBV7-2; a possible D gene is TRBD1 (5 bases). Trimming took 1 base from V and 5 from J, leaving 17 bases between them. CDR1 is SGHTA, CDR2 FQGNSA, per germline. This CDR3 comprises 16 residues. The CDR3 DNA reads TGTGCCAGCAGCTTAGTTGGCAGCCCGACAGTTTATGGCTACACCTTC. This gives the protein CASSLVGSPTVYGYTF.